The 12 T cell receptor beta chains below were found in one sample sequenced in a study of blood T cell repertoires in COVID-19. Assay: immunoSEQ multiplex PCR; the TCRdb copy retains only in-frame clones and omits some. The sample holds around 190,000 clones, roughly 84% seen once. The material sequenced was peripheral blood. The receptors were sampled from a human donor in a cohort sampled during active COVID-19.

The rearrangement links TRBV5-1 to TRBJ2-4, with 9 bases matching TRBD1. The CDR3 is made up of 17 amino acids. Trimming at V came to 0 bases and at J to 0 bases, leaving 4 bases not matched to a gene. Germline V CDR1 and CDR2: SGHRS, YFSETQ. DNA for the CDR3: TGCGCCAGCAGCTTGGCCGGGGACAGGGAAGCCAAAAACATTCAGTACTTC. Protein product: CASSLAGDREAKNIQYF.

The V call is TRBV5-1, the J call TRBJ1-6; D is uncertain. Trimming stripped 4 bases from V and 12 bases from J, with 14 bases between. CDR3 size: 13 residues. The germline gives CDR1 SGHRS, CDR2 YFSETQ. CDR3 in amino acids: CASSVRPEEPLHF. DNA for the CDR3: TGCGCCAGCAGCGTCAGGCCCGAAGAACCCCTCCACTTT.

This chain connects TRBV24-1 to TRBJ2-3; 8 bases fit TRBD1. The length of the CDR3 is 15 residues. Looked up from germline, CDR1 is KGHDR and CDR2 is SFDVKD. V trimming: 5 bases; J trimming: 1 base; junction bases outside the gene matches: 4. Here the CDR3 reads CATSAMTGGTDTQYF. CDR3 in DNA: TGTGCCACCAGTGCCATGACAGGGGGCACAGATACGCAGTATTTT.

This clone was picked up one time. V gene TRBV13 combines with J gene TRBJ2-1, with 15 bases lining up with TRBD2. Trimming took 0 bases from V and 7 from J; bases not matched to a gene: 7. Germline assignment: CDR1 PRHDT and CDR2 FYEKMQ (reference sequence). The CDR3 runs to 18 residues. CDR3 nucleotides: TGTGCCAGCAGCTTAGGGATGCCCGGGACTAGCGGGAGGAATGAGCAGTTCTTC. Its translation: CASSLGMPGTSGRNEQFF.

The V and J genes are TRBV18 and TRBJ2-2, with 10 bases identical to TRBD2. This CDR3 comprises 15 residues. From germline, CDR1 is KGHSH and CDR2 LQKENI. V was pared by 3 bases and J by 7 bases, with 5 bases of the junction left unmatched. This CDR3 is CASSPASGSHGELFF. The CDR3 DNA reads as TGTGCCAGCTCACCTGCTAGCGGGAGTCACGGGGAGCTGTTTTTT.

The chain has TRBV24-1 and TRBJ2-1; no clear D gene. CDR3 length equals 13 residues. CDR1 is KGHDR and CDR2 is SFDVKD in the germline V gene. Trimming took 4 bases from V and 3 from J, leaving 6 bases between them. The CDR3 nucleotides are TGTGCCACCAGTGAGTCCAACTACAATGAGCAGTTCTTC. It specifies CATSESNYNEQFF.

This chain joins TRBV19 and TRBJ2-3, with a possible D match to TRBD2 (5 bases). The CDR3 totals 17 residues. Per germline, CDR1 LNHDA and CDR2 SQIVND (reference sequence). The V end was cut by 1 base, the J end by 1 base, with 15 bases between. In nucleotides, the CDR3 is TGTGCCAGTAGTATAGCGATCCTAGCTGACCGCACAGATACGCAGTATTTT. As protein: CASSIAILADRTDTQYF.

This clone occurred once. The chain joins TRBV7-8 to TRBJ1-1; no definite D call. The germline CDR1 and CDR2 sequences are SGHVS and FQNEAQ. CDR3 length: 13 amino acids. V was shortened by 1 base and J by 10 bases, with 13 bases between the two germline ends. CDR3 bases: TGTGCCAGCAGCTTAGATCCGGGTCGGGGAGCTTTCTTT. As protein: CASSLDPGRGAFF.

The chain is built from TRBV2 and TRBJ2-3; no definite D call. CDR1 and CDR2 (germline): SNHLY, FYNNEI. Trimming removed 6 bases from V and 2 bases from J, with 9 bases in between. The CDR3 consists of 13 residues. The DNA for the CDR3 is TGTGCCAGCAGGAATCCCTACACAGATACGCAGTATTTT. This encodes CASRNPYTDTQYF.

The table lists this clone with a few counts. The chain recombines TRBV28 with TRBJ2-2; TRBD2 matches at 12 bases. CDR1 MDHEN and CDR2 SYDVKM come from the germline V gene. V was clipped by 7 bases and J by 3 bases; unmatched bases: 9. This CDR3 is built from 17 residues. CDR3 sequence (DNA): TGTGCCAGCACCAAGACTAGCGGGAGTCGTGACACCGGGGAGCTGTTTTTT. Encoded protein: CASTKTSGSRDTGELFF.

V gene TRBV5-1 combines with J gene TRBJ1-2, with D perhaps TRBD1 (6 bases). V was clipped by 3 bases and J by 6 bases, with 12 bases between them. The CDR3 contains 13 residues. Germline-derived CDR1 and CDR2 are SGHRS and YFSETQ. The CDR3 loop reads CASSSQGMDGYTF. The CDR3 DNA reads as TGCGCCAGCAGCTCACAGGGTATGGATGGCTACACCTTC.

This chain joins TRBV20-1 and TRBJ2-7; D is perhaps TRBD2 (6 bases). This CDR3 comprises 13 residues. Germline V gene lookup returns CDR1 DFQATT and CDR2 SNEGSKA (reference sequence). The V and J ends lost 3 bases and 2 bases respectively, with 11 bases between them. The CDR3 DNA follows: TGCAGTGCTAGTGGGGGGAGGCCCTACGAGCAGTACTTC. Encoded protein: CSASGGRPYEQYF.